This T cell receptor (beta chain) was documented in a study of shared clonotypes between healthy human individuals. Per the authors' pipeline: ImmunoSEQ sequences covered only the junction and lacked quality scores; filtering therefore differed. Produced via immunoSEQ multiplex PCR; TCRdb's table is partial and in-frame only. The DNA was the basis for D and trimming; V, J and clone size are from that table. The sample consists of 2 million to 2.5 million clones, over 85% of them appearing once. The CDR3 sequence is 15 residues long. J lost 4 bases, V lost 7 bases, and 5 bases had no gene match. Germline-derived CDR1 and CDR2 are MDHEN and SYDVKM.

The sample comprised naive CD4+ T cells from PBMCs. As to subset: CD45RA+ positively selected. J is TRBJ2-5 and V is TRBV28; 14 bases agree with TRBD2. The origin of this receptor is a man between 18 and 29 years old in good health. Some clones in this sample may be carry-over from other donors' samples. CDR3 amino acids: CASTLGLAGAETQYF. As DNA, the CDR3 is TGTGCCAGCACCCTGGGACTAGCGGGAGCAGAGACCCAGTACTTC.